This T cell receptor (beta chain) came from a study of cytomegalovirus exposure and HLA in healthy donors. For the study at large: The use of the same platform for the 100 to 150 validation repertoires and the 666 first-cohort repertoires was reported by a later analysis.

Whole-study results and caveats: In vitro assays verified that a few CMV-associated chains recognized CMV antigens specifically.

Libraries were prepared by immunoSEQ multiplex PCR; TCRdb keeps only in-frame clonotypes and omits some of them. The data contain more than 140,000 clones, around 90% of them seen just once; the ten biggest clones take up about 3.1%. V dropped 3 bases and J dropped 7; count of bases not matched to a gene: 11. The CDR3 has 15 residues. CDR1 is KGHSH, CDR2 LQKENI, per germline. As for this clone: Its antigen is still unknown.

This sequence joins TRBV18 and TRBJ2-5, with 7 bases fitting TRBD2. The TCR comes from a woman between 18 and 29 years old in good health and CMV-seropositive. The sequencing sample was made of PBMCs. CDR3 sequence (DNA): TGTGCCAGCTCACCGACTAGCAGAGAACGTGTGACCCAGTACTTC. Protein: CASSPTSRERVTQYF.